The 3 T cell receptor beta chains listed next were all sequenced from one sample in a study of graft-versus-host responses after intestinal transplantation. Clones were read by immunoSEQ multiplex PCR, and TCRdb kept only the in-frame ones, dropping some. Among about 19,000 clones listed, roughly 33% were seen once. Sequenced here: alloreactive CD4+ T cells from a mixed lymphocyte reaction culture, sampled before transplantation. Indicated subset: CFSE-low proliferating T cells sorted from roughly six-day pre-transplant mixed lymphocyte reaction (GvH or HvG direction). The receptors derive from a human patient who was an organ donor for intestinal transplantation.

The chain couples TRBV27 to TRBJ2-7; TRBD1 matches at 7 bases. V gave up 4 bases and J gave up 6 bases; unmatched junction bases: 9. The CDR3 sequence is 14 residues long. Germline lookup yields CDR1 MNHEY and CDR2 SMNVEV (reference sequence). As DNA, the CDR3 is TGTGCCAGCAGTTCTCAGGGGACAGCCGGCGAGCAGTACTTC. Its protein product is CASSSQGTAGEQYF.

The chain joins TRBV5-1 to TRBJ2-1; D unresolved. Trimming pared 0 bases from V and 0 bases from J, leaving 7 bases between. Per the germline V gene, CDR1 is SGHRS and CDR2 is YFSETQ. The CDR3 sequence is 15 residues long. The CDR3 bases are TGCGCCAGCAGCTTGGAAAGGAGCTCCTACAATGAGCAGTTCTTC. It translates to CASSLERSSYNEQFF.

The chain has TRBV15 and TRBJ2-3; D is undetermined. Germline lookup yields CDR1 LNHNV and CDR2 YYDKDF (reference sequence). The CDR3 is 12 residues long. The ends were cut back, 0 bases at V and 6 bases at J, with 4 bases in the middle. The CDR3 sequence: CATSRDLDTQYF. CDR3 bases: TGTGCCACCAGCAGAGATCTGGATACGCAGTATTTT.